This entry lists 9 T cell receptor beta chains sequenced from one sample in a study of monozygotic twins with inflammatory bowel disease. TCRdb re-called the 5' RACE reads; every CDR3 protein appears as one record, without DNA. Reported are fewer than 350,000 distinct CDR3 sequences; the ten largest clones contain over 2%. Input material: blood. The origin of the receptors is a human donor with ulcerative colitis or Crohn's disease, or a healthy co-twin of an affected twin (not recorded which).

V usage is TRBV20-1 and J usage is TRBJ2-2; lacking DNA, the TRBD1 call made by TCRdb goes unchecked. Per the germline V gene, CDR1 is DFQATT and CDR2 is SNEGSKA (reference sequence). This CDR3 comprises 15 residues. The CDR3 spells CSARPPLQEAGELFF.

This chain joins TRBV20-1 and TRBJ2-2. The CDR3 runs 14 residues. Germline-derived CDR1 and CDR2 are DFQATT and SNEGSKA (reference sequence). The CDR3 sequence is CSARVTRETGELFF.

V and J are TRBV20-1 and TRBJ2-1; TCRdb designates TRBD2, a call that cannot be tested without DNA. The CDR3 contains 17 residues. Germline V CDR1 and CDR2: DFQATT, SNEGSKA (reference sequence). CDR3 residues: CSAREFERETSWNEQFF.

The chain employs TRBV5-4 and TRBJ1-1; there is no DNA to check the TCRdb D call of TRBD1. CDR3 length: 15 amino acids. CDR1 is SGHNT and CDR2 is YYREEE in the germline V gene (reference sequence). The CDR3 here is CASSPRQGKGLGAFF.

This sequence joins TRBV27 and TRBJ2-7; the D call of TRBD1 rests on TCRdb alone, since no DNA is present to check it. Per the germline V gene, CDR1 is MNHEY and CDR2 is SMNVEV (reference sequence). CDR3 length equals 16 residues. This CDR3 is CASGGAPDRLKGEQYF.

V is TRBV20-1 and J is TRBJ2-1; with no DNA, the TCRdb D assignment of TRBD2 cannot be verified. The germline CDR1 and CDR2 sequences are DFQATT and SNEGSKA (reference sequence). CDR3 size: 14 residues. Here the CDR3 reads CSSQRVAGYNEQFF.

The V call is TRBV19, the J call TRBJ2-4; absent DNA, TCRdb's TRBD1 call cannot be checked. There are 13 residues in the CDR3. The germline CDR1 and CDR2 sequences are LNHDA and SQIVND (reference sequence). CDR3 protein: CASSSRGVHIQYF. Full variable domain (missing parts from reference TRBV19 and TRBJ2-4): DGGITQSPKYLFRKEGQNVTLSCEQNLNHDAMYWYRQDPGQGLRLIYYSQIVNDFQKGDIAEGYSVSREKKESFPLTVTSAQKNPTAFYLCASSSRGVHIQYFGAGTRLSVL.

The chain uses TRBV5-1 and TRBJ1-5; TCRdb's assignment of TRBD1 cannot be checked, as there is no DNA. This CDR3 is built from 17 residues. In germline, CDR1 is SGHRS, CDR2 YFSETQ. The CDR3 here is CASSLTGTGEGNQPQHF.

The chain combines TRBV6-1 with TRBJ1-1; TCRdb's assignment of TRBD1 cannot be checked, as there is no DNA. Germline CDR1 and CDR2: MNHNS and SASEGT. CDR3 length equals 14 residues. The CDR3 is CASSFRTGDTEAFF.